These 14 T cell receptor beta chains share one sample of origin, sequenced in a study of T cell repertoires and HLA-DP antigens. This table comes from immunoSEQ multiplex PCR, and its TCRdb copy is limited to in-frame clones, with some not included. The sample has some 89,000 clones; about nine tenths are singletons. The antigens of these receptors remain unknown. Material: CD4+ T cells from PBMCs. These receptors all stem from a middle-aged man in good health and CMV-seronegative.

The rearrangement uses TRBV4-3 and TRBJ2-5; D not resolved. The V gene lost 1 base and the J gene lost 5 bases, with 14 bases spanning the gap. This CDR3 spans 15 amino acids. Germline V lookup: CDR1 LGHNA, CDR2 YSLEER. In nucleotides, the CDR3 is TGCGCCAGCAGCCAAGGAGTTCGACCCACCGAGACCCAGTACTTC. Amino acid sequence: CASSQGVRPTETQYF.

The CDR3 region has the DNA TGTGCCTGGAGTACGGGGCAGACTAACTATGGCTACACCTTC. Translating gives CAWSTGQTNYGYTF. The chain joins TRBV30 to TRBJ1-2; maybe TRBD1 (5 bases). V dropped 2 bases and J dropped 0 bases, with 10 bases sitting between them. CDR1 GTSNPN and CDR2 SVGIG come from the germline V gene (reference sequence). This CDR3 has 14 residues. The full variable domain, its missing parts supplied by reference TRBV30 and TRBJ1-2, is SQTIHQWPATLVQPVGSPLSLECTVEGTSNPNLYWYRQAAGRGLQLLFYSVGIGQISSEVPQNLSASRPQDRQFILSSKKLLLSDSGFYLCAWSTGQTNYGYTFGSGTRLTVV.

The CDR3 sequence is CASSVAVTGELFF. CDR3 bases: TGTGCCAGCAGTGTAGCGGTCACCGGGGAGCTGTTTTTT. This chain uses TRBV7-9 with TRBJ2-2; possibly TRBD2 for D (6 bases). The CDR3 runs 13 residues. CDR1 is SEHNR, CDR2 FQNEAQ, per germline (reference sequence). V was shortened by 6 bases and J by 4 bases, with 9 bases between the two germline ends.

V gene TRBV5-6 combines with J gene TRBJ1-5; D gene ambiguous. There are 15 residues in the CDR3. V lost 4 bases and J lost 4, with 15 bases in between. Looked up from germline, CDR1 is SGHDT and CDR2 is YYEEEE. The CDR3: CASSLAGFRNQPQHF. CDR3 DNA sequence: TGTGCCAGCAGCCTGGCGGGTTTTCGGAATCAGCCCCAGCATTTT. The full variable domain, in which reference TRBV5-6 and TRBJ1-5 provide the parts outside the CDR3, is DAGVTQSPTHLIKTRGQQVTLRCSPKSGHDTVSWYQQALGQGPQFIFQYYEEEERQRGNFPDRFSGHQFPNYSSELNVNALLLGDSALYLCASSLAGFRNQPQHFGDGTRLSIL.

The chain couples TRBV6-1 to TRBJ1-2, with D uncertain. Trimming took 3 bases from V and 2 from J, leaving 13 bases between them. The CDR3 is 15 residues long. From germline, CDR1 is MNHNS and CDR2 SASEGT. The CDR3 DNA is TGTGCCAGCAGTGAGAACTGGGCTCGGAACTATGGCTACACCTTC. It is translated as CASSENWARNYGYTF.

This chain links TRBV10-3 with TRBJ1-5; 8 nucleotides align to TRBD1. The length of the CDR3 is 12 residues. V was pared by 8 bases and J by 4 bases, with 1 base of the junction left unmatched. Germline lookup yields CDR1 ENHRY and CDR2 SYGVKD. As DNA, the CDR3 is TGTGCCATCGGGGACAGGAATCAGCCCCAGCATTTT. Protein product: CAIGDRNQPQHF.

The chain carries TRBV30 and TRBJ1-3; D unresolved. The V and J ends lost 6 bases and 0 bases respectively, with 6 bases between them. CDR3 length equals 12 residues. CDR1 is GTSNPN, CDR2 SVGIG, per germline (reference sequence). Here the CDR3 DNA reads TGTGCCTGTCCAGGCTCTGGAAACACCATATATTTT. It codes for CACPGSGNTIYF.

For the CDR3, the DNA is TGTGCCAGCAGGATTCTAGCGGGATCCTACGAGCAGTACTTC. Its translation: CASRILAGSYEQYF. V is TRBV6-6 and J is TRBJ2-7; 9 bases agree with TRBD2. The CDR3 loop spans 14 amino acids. V shed 6 bases and J 1 base; nucleotides not matched to a gene: 4. Germline lookup yields CDR1 MNHNY and CDR2 SVGAGI (reference sequence).

The rearrangement joins TRBV28 to TRBJ1-5; D is unclear. The CDR3 is made up of 12 amino acids. V was shortened by 6 bases and J by 5 bases, with 8 bases between the two germline ends. CDR1 and CDR2 from the germline V gene are MDHEN and SYDVKM. In nucleotides, the CDR3 is TGTGCCAGCAGCCTAATGTATCAGCCCCAGCATTTT. It yields the protein CASSLMYQPQHF.

The rearrangement links TRBV29-1 to TRBJ1-1; weak D call: TRBD1 (5 bases). Germline values: CDR1 SQVTM, CDR2 ANQGSEA. Trimming took off 6 bases at V and 6 bases at J, with 20 bases between the two ends. The CDR3 extends over 14 amino acids. The CDR3 reads CSVRMGTGTPEAFF. For the CDR3, the DNA is TGCAGCGTGCGAATGGGGACCGGGACCCCTGAAGCTTTCTTT.

This clone was detected a few times. The V and J genes are TRBV5-1 and TRBJ2-3; no reliable D call. V shed 0 bases and J shed 2 bases, with 13 bases lying between them. From germline, CDR1 is SGHRS and CDR2 YFSETQ. This CDR3 contains 16 residues. DNA of the CDR3: TGCGCCAGCAGCTTGGTGGCCGGGCGAGCCACAGATACGCAGTATTTT. This encodes CASSLVAGRATDTQYF.

This chain connects TRBV6-1 to TRBJ2-2; tentatively, D is TRBD2 (6 bases). The germline gives CDR1 MNHNS, CDR2 SASEGT. V shed 4 bases and J shed 4 bases, with 13 bases lying between them. The CDR3 extends over 15 amino acids. DNA of the CDR3: TGTGCCAGCAGTGGCCGGGAGAAAGGCACCGGGGAGCTGTTTTTT. Its translation: CASSGREKGTGELFF.

This chain links TRBV11-2 with TRBJ2-7, with D perhaps given as TRBD1 or TRBD2 (5 bases each). CDR1 SGHAT and CDR2 FQNNGV come from the germline V gene. V dropped 1 base and J dropped 7 bases, with 11 bases sitting between them. The CDR3 runs to 13 residues. As DNA, the CDR3 is TGTGCCAGCAGCTTAGGTGGGGCGGGTGAGCAGTACTTC. Amino acid sequence: CASSLGGAGEQYF.

The V gene is TRBV19, the J gene TRBJ1-5; D not certain. The CDR3 is 15 residues long. V was cut by 8 bases and J by 4 bases, with 18 bases left in between. Germline values: CDR1 LNHDA, CDR2 SQIVND (reference sequence). CDR3 sequence: CASSGEGVGNQPQHF. The DNA of the CDR3 is TGTGCCAGTTCAGGCGAAGGAGTTGGGAATCAGCCCCAGCATTTT.